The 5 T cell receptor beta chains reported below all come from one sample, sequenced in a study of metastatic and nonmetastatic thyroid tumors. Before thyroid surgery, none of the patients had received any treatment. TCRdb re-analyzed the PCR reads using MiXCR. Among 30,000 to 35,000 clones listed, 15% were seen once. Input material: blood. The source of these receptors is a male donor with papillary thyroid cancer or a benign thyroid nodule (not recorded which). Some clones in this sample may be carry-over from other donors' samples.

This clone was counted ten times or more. This CDR3 is CASSLGQGAENGYTF. DNA of the CDR3: TGCGCCAGCAGCTTGGGGCAGGGGGCGGAAAATGGCTACACCTTC. This chain joins TRBV5-1 and TRBJ1-2; 8 nucleotides agree with TRBD1. V lost 0 bases and J lost 6; bases outside the gene matches: 7. There are 15 residues in the CDR3. Per the germline V gene, CDR1 is SGHRS and CDR2 is YFSETQ.

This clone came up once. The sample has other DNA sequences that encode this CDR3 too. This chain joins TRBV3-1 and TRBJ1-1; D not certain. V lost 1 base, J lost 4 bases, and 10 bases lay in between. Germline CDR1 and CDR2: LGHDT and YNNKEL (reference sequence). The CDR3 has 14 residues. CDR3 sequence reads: CASSQGSGGTEAFF. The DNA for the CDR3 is TGTGCCAGCAGCCAAGGTAGCGGTGGCACTGAAGCTTTCTTT.

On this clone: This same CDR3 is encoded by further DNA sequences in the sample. As DNA, the CDR3 is TGTGCCACCAGCAGACCGTGGACGGTGAACACTGAGGCCTTCTTT. Protein: CATSRPWTVNTEAFF. The chain joins TRBV15 to TRBJ1-1; unclear D gene. Trimming removed 2 bases from V and 14 bases from J, with 24 bases in between. The V gene's germline CDR1 is LNHNV and CDR2 YYDKDF (reference sequence). The CDR3 runs to 15 residues. Based on the CDR3 plus reference TRBV15 and TRBJ1-1, the full variable domain is DAMVIQNPRYQVTQFGKPVTLSCSQTLNHNVMYWYQQKSSQAPKLLFHYYDKDFNNEADTPDNFQSRRPNTSFCFLDIRSPGLGDTAMYLCATSRPWTVNTEAFFGQGTRLTVV.

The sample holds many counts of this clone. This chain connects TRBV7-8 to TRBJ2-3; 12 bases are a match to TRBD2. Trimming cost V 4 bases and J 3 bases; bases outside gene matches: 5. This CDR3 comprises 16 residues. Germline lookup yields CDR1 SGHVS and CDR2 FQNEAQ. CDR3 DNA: TGTGCCAGCAGCTCAGGACTAGCGGGAAGTACAGATACGCAGTATTTT. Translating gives CASSSGLAGSTDTQYF.

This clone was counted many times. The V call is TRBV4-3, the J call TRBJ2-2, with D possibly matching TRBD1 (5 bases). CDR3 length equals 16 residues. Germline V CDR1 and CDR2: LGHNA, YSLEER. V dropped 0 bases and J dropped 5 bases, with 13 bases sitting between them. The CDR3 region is CASSQDLQEKTGELFF. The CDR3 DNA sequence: TGCGCCAGCAGCCAAGATCTACAGGAGAAAACCGGGGAGCTGTTTTTT.